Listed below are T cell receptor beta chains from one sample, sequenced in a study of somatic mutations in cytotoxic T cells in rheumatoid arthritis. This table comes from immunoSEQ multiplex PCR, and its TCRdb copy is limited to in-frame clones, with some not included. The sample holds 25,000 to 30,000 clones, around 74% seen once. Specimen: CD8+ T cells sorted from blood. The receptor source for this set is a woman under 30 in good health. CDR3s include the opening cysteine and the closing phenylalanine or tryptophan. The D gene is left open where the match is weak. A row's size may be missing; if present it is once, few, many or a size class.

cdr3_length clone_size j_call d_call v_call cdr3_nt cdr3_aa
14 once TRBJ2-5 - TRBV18 TGTGCCAGCTCACCAGAGAACGGACAAGAGACCCAGTACTTC CASSPENGQETQYF
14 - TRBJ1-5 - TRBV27 TGTGCCAGCAGTCCATTACATAGCAATCAGCCCCAGCATTTT CASSPLHSNQPQHF
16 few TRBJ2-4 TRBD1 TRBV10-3 TGTGCCATCAGCGAGGGGACAGGCATAGCCAAAAACATTCAGTACTTC CAISEGTGIAKNIQYF
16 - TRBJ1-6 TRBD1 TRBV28 TGTGCCAGCAGTTTACGGCAGGGGGTCGATAATTCACCCCTCCACTTT CASSLRQGVDNSPLHF
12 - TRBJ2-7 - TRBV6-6 TGTGCCAGCAGTTCCGCGACGTTCGAGCAGTACTTC CASSSATFEQYF
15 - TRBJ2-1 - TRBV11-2 TGTGCCAGCAGCTTAGATGCCACCGATTACAATGAGCAGTTCTTC CASSLDATDYNEQFF
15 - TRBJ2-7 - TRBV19 TGTGCCAGTAGTATACATCAGGACGGAACTTACGAGCAGTACTTC CASSIHQDGTYEQYF
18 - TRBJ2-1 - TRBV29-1 TGCAGCGCTGAGGGGACACAAGTTCCCTCGGGCGTGTACAATGAGCAGTTCTTC CSAEGTQVPSGVYNEQFF
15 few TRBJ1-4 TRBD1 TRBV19 TGTGCCTCCAAACAGGGGCAGGGCCCTAATGAAAAACTGTTTTTT CASKQGQGPNEKLFF
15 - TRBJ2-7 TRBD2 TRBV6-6 TGTGCCAGCAGTTACCCGGCTAGCGGGAGAAGGGAGCAGTACTTC CASSYPASGRREQYF
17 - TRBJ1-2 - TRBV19 TGTGCCAGTAGTATCTCCCCAGGGTCCCTGGCTTTCTATGGCTACACCTTC CASSISPGSLAFYGYTF